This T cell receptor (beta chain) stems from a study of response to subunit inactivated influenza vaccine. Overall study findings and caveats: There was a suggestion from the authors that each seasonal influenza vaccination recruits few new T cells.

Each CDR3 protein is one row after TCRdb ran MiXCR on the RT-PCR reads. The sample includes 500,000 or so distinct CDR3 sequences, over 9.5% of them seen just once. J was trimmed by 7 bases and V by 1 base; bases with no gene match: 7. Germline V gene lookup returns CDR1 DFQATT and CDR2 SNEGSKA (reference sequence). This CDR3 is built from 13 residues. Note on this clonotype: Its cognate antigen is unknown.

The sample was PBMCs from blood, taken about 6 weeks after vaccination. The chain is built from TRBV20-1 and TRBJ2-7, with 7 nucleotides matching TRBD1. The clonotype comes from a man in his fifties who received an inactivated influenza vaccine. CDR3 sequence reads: CSARGQGVGEQYF. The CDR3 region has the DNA TGCAGTGCTAGAGGGCAGGGGGTGGGGGAGCAGTACTTC.